This T cell receptor (beta chain) was obtained from a study of T cell repertoires in cytomegalovirus infection. Whole-study context: Recently identified HLA-C-restricted and well-studied HLA-B-restricted CMV epitopes were used.

This clonotype showed up just a few times. Its target is not known. A single record per CDR3 protein comes from TCRdb applying MiXCR to the reads. Of approximately 110,000 distinct CDR3 sequences in the sample, 30% to 40% were seen once. Germline CDR1 and CDR2: SGHDT and YYEEEE. V was cut by 4 bases and J by 10 bases, with 23 bases left in between. This CDR3 contains 15 residues. This specimen consisted of CD8+ T cells from cultured PBMCs, obtained from culture after CMV antigen stimulation. The rearrangement links TRBV5-6 to TRBJ1-1, with D possibly being TRBD1 (6 bases). The sequence came from a human donor in good health (CMV status not recorded). Some clones in this sample may be carry-over from other donors' samples. CDR3 in amino acids: CASSPGDWGAKGAFF. For the CDR3, the DNA is TGTGCCAGCAGCCCCGGGGATTGGGGGGCGAAGGGAGCTTTCTTT.